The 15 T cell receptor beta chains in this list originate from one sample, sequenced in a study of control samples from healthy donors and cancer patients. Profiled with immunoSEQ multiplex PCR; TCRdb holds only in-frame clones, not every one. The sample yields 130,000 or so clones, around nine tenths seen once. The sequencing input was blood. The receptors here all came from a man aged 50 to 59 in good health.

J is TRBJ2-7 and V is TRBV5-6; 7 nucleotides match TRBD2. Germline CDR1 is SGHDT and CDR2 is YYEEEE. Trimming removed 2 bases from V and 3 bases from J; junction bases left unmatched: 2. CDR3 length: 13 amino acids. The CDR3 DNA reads TGTGCCAGCAGCTTTGGGGGGGTCTACGAGCAGTACTTC. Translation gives CASSFGGVYEQYF.

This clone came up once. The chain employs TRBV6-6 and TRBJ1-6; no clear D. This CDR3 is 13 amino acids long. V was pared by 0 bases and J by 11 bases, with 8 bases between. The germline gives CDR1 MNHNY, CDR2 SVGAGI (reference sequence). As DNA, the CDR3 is TGTGCCAGCAGTTACTCTTCGGGGACACCCCTCCACTTT. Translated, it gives CASSYSSGTPLHF.

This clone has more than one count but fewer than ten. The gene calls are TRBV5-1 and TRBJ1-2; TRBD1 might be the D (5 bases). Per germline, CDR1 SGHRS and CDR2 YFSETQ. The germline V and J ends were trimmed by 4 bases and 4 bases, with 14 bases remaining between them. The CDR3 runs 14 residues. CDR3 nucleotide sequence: TGCGCCAGCAGCGGGACGACATCGAGCTATGGCTACACCTTC. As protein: CASSGTTSSYGYTF.

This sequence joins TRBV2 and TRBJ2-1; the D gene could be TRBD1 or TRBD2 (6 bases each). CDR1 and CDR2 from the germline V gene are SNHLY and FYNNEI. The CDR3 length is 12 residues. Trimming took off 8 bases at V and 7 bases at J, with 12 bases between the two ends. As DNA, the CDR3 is TGTGCCAGCCCGGGGGCCGGTAATGAGCAGTTCTTC. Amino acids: CASPGAGNEQFF.

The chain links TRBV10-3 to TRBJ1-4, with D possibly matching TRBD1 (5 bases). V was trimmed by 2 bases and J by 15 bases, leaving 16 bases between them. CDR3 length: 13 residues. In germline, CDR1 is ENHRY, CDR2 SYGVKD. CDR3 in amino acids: CAISERPGRIMFF. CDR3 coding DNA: TGTGCCATCAGTGAGCGACCGGGACGCATCATGTTTTTT.

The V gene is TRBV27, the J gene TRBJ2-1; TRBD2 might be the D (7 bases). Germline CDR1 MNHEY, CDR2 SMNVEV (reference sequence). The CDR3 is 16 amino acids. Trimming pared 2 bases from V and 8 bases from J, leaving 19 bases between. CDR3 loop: CASSLRGGASRDEQFF. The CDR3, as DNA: TGTGCCAGCAGTTTAAGAGGGGGGGCCAGTCGTGATGAGCAGTTCTTC.

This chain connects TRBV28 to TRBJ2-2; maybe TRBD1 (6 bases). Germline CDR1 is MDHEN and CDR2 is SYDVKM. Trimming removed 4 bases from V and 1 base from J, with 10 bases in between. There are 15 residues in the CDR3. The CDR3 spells CASSSPDRNTGELFF. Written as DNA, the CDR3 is TGTGCCAGCAGTTCTCCGGACAGGAACACCGGGGAGCTGTTTTTT.

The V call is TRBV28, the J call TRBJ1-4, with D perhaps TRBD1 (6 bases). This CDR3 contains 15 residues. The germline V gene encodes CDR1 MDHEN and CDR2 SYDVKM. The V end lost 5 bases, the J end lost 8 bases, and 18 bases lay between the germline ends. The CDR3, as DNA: TGTGCCAGCAGTCCCTCGGACAGCAGAAGCGAAAAACTGTTTTTT. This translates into CASSPSDSRSEKLFF. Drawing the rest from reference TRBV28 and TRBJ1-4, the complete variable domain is DVKVTQSSRYLVKRTGEKVFLECVQDMDHENMFWYRQDPGLGLRLIYFSYDVKMKEKGDIPEGYSVSREKKERFSLILESASTNQTSMYLCASSPSDSRSEKLFFGSGTQLSVL.

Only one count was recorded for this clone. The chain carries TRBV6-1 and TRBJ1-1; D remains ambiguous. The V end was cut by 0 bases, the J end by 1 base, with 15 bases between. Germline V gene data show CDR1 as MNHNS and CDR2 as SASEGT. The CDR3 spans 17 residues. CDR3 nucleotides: TGTGCCAGCAGTGAAGCATGGCCCTCGGGAGGGAACACTGAAGCTTTCTTT. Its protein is CASSEAWPSGGNTEAFF.

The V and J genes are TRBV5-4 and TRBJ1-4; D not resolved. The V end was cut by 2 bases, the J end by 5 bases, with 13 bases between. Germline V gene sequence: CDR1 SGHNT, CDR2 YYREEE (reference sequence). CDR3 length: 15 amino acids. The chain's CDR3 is CASSLRGGRNEKLFF. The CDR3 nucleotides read TGTGCCAGCAGCTTACGGGGAGGAAGAAATGAAAAACTGTTTTTT.

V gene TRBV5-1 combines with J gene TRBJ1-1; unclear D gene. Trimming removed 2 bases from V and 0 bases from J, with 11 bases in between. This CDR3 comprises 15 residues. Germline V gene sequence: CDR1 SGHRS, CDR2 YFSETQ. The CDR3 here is CASSFSAQMNTEAFF. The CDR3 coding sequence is TGCGCCAGCAGCTTCAGCGCTCAGATGAACACTGAAGCTTTCTTT.

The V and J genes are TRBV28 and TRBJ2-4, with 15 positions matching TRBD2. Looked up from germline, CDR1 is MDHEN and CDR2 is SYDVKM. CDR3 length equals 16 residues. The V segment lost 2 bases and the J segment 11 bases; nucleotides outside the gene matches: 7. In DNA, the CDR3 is TGTGCCAGCAGTTTAGGACTAGCGGGGGGGCCGTCCCTTCAGTACTTC. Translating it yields CASSLGLAGGPSLQYF. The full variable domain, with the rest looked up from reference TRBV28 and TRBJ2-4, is DVKVTQSSRYLVKRTGEKVFLECVQDMDHENMFWYRQDPGLGLRLIYFSYDVKMKEKGDIPEGYSVSREKKERFSLILESASTNQTSMYLCASSLGLAGGPSLQYFGAGTRLSVL.

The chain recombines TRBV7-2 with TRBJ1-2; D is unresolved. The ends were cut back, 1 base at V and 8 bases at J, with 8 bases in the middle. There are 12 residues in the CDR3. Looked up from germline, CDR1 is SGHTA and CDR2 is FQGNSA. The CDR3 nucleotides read TGTGCCAGCAGCTTAGTGGTTGGAGGCTACACCTTC. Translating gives CASSLVVGGYTF.

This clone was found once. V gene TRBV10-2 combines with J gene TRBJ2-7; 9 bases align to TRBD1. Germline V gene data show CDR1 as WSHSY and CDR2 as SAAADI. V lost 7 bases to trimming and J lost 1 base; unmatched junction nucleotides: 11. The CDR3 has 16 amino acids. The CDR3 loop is CASTKTGQGRSYEQYF. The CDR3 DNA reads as TGCGCCAGCACTAAGACGGGACAGGGCCGATCCTACGAGCAGTACTTC.

The DNA for the CDR3 is TGTGCCAGCAGCGATATTATAACCGGGGAGCTGTTTTTT. As protein: CASSDIITGELFF. This chain uses TRBV6-5 with TRBJ2-2; D is ambiguous. Germline CDR1 is MNHEY and CDR2 is SVGAGI. Trimming cost V 6 bases and J 5 bases, with 10 bases left between them. The CDR3 totals 13 residues.